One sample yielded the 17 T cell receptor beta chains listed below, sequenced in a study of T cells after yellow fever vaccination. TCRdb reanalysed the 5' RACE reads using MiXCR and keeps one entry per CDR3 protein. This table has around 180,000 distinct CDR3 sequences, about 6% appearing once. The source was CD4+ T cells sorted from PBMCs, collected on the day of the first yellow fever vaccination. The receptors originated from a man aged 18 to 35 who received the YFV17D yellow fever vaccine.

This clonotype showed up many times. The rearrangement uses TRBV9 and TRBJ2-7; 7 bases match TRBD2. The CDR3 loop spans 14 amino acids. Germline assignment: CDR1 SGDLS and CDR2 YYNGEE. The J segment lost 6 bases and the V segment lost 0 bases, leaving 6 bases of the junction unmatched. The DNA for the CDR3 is TGTGCCAGCAGCGTAGTTTCTTGGGGGGGCGAGCAGTACTTC. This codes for CASSVVSWGGEQYF.

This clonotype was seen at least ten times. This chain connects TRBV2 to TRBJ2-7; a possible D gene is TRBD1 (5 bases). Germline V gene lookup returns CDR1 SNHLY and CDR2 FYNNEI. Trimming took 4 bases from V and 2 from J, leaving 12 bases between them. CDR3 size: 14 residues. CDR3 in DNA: TGTGCCAGCAGTGGCAATGGGGCCCCCTACGAGCAGTACGTC. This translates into CASSGNGAPYEQYV.

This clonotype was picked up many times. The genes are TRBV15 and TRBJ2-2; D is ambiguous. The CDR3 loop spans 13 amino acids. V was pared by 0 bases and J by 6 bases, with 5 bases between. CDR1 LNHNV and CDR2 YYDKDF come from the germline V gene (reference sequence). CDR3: CATSRDHAGELFF. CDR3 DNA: TGTGCCACCAGCAGAGATCATGCCGGGGAGCTGTTTTTT.

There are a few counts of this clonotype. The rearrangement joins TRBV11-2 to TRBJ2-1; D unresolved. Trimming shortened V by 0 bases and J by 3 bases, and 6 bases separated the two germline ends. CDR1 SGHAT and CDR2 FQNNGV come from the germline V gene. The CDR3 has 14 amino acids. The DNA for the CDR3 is TGTGCCAGCAGCTTAGATCGTAGCTACAATGAGCAGTTCTTC. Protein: CASSLDRSYNEQFF.

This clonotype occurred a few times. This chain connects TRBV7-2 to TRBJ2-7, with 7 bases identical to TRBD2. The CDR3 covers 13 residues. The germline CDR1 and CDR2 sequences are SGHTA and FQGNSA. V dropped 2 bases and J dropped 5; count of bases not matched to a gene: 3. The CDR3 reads CASSLTGGNEQYV. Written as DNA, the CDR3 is TGTGCCAGCAGCTTAACGGGGGGAAACGAGCAGTACGTC.

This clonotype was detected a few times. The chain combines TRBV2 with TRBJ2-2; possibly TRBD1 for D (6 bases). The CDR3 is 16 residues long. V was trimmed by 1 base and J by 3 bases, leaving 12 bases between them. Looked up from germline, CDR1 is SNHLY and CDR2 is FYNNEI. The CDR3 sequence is CASSEGRGSHTGELFF. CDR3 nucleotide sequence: TGTGCCAGCAGTGAAGGCAGGGGATCACACACCGGGGAGCTGTTTTTT.

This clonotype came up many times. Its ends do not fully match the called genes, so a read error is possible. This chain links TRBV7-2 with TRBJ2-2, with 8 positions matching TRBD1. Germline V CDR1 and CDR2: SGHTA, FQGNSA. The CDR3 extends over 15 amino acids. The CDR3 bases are TGTGCCAGCAGCTTGGACAGGGTCCCACCCGGGGAGTTGTTTTTT. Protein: CASSLDRVPPGELFF.

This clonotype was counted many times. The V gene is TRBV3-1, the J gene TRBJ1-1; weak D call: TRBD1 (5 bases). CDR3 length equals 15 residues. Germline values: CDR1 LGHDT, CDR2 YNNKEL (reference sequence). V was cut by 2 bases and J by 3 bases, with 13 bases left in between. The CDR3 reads CASSQRWGSDTEAFF. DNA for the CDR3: TGTGCCAGCAGCCAAAGATGGGGGTCTGACACTGAAGCTTTCTTT. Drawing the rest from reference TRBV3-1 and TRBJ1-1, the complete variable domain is DTAVSQTPKYLVTQMGNDKSIKCEQNLGHDTMYWYKQDSKKFLKIMFSYNNKELIINETVPNRFSPKSPDKAHLNLHINSLELGDSAVYFCASSQRWGSDTEAFFGQGTRLTVV.

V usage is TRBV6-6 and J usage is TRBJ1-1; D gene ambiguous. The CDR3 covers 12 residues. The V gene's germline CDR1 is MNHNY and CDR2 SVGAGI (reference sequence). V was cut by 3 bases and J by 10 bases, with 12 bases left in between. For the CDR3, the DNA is TGTGCCAGCAGTTATCAGACACTCAGAGCTTTCTTT. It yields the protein CASSYQTLRAFF.

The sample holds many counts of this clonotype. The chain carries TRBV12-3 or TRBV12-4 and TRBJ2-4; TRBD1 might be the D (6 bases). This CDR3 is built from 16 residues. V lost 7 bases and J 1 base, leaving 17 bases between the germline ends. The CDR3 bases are TGTGCCAGCACCGACACAGGGCTCGGGGCCAAAAACATTCAGTACTTC. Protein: CASTDTGLGAKNIQYF.

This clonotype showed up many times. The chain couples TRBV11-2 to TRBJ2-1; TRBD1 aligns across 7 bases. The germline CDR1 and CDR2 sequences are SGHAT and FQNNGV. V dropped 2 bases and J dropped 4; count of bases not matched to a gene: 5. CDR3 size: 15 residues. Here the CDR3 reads CASSLSTGKYNEQFF. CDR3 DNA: TGTGCCAGCAGCTTATCGACAGGGAAATACAATGAGCAGTTCTTC.

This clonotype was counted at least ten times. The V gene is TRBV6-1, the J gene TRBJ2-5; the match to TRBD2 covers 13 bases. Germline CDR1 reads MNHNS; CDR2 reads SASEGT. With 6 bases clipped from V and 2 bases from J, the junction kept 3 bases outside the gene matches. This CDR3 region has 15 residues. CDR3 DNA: TGTGCCAGCAGGCCGACTAGCGGGGGGCAAGAGACCCAGTACTTC. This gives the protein CASRPTSGGQETQYF.

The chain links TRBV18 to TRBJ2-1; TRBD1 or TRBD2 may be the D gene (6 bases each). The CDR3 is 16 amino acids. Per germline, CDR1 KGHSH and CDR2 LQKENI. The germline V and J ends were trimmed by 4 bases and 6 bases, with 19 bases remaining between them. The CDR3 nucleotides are TGTGCCAGCTCACTAATTCCCCTCCGGGGGCCCAATGAGCAGTTCTTC. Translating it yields CASSLIPLRGPNEQFF.

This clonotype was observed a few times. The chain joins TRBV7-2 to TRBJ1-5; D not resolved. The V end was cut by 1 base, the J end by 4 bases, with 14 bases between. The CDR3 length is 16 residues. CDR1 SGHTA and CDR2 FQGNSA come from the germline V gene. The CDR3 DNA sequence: TGTGCCAGCAGCTTAGGTGCAGGAAGACCAAATCAGCCCCAGCATTTT. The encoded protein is CASSLGAGRPNQPQHF. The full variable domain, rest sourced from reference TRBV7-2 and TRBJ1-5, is GAGVSQSPSNKVTEKGKDVELRCDPISGHTALYWYRQSLGQGLEFLIYFQGNSAPDKSGLPSDRFSAERTGGSVSTLTIQRTQQEDSAVYLCASSLGAGRPNQPQHFGDGTRLSIL.

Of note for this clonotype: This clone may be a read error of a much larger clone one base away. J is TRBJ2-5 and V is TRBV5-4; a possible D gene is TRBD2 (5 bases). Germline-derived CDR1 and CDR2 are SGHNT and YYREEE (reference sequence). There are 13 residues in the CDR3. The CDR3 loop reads CASRLDWKEAQYF. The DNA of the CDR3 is TGTGCCAGCCGTCTGGACTGGAAAGAGGCCCAGTACTTC.

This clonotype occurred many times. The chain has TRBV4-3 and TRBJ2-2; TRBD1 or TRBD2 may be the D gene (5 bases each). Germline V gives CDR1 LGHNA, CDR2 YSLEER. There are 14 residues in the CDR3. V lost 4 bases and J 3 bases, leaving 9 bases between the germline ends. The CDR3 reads CASSLGDDTGELFF. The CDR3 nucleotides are TGCGCCAGCAGCCTCGGGGACGACACCGGGGAGCTGTTTTTT.

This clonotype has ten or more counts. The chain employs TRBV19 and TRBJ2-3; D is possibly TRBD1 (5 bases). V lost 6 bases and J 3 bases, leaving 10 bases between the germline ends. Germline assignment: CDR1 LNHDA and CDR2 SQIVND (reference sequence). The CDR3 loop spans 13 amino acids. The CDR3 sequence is CASRTAGTDTQYF. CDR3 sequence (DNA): TGTGCCAGTAGGACAGCCGGAACAGATACGCAGTATTTT.